Listed below are T cell receptor beta chains from one sample, sequenced in a study of Ad26.COV2.S vaccination and SARS-CoV-2 variants. The repertoire was sequenced with immunoSEQ multiplex PCR; TCRdb's copy has only in-frame clones and lacks some. The table lists a few hundred thousand clones, about 80% of them singletons. Sequencing was performed on peripheral blood, taken in a trial of Ad26.COV2.S vaccine versus placebo. The receptors come from a person aged 18 to 59 who received the Ad26.COV2.S COVID-19 vaccine or a placebo. Both conserved end residues are part of each CDR3. A D gene is named only where the DNA matches it firmly. Some rows have no size entry. The others give once, few or many, or a class for an expanded clone.

TGCGCCAGCAGCTTGACAGGCACAGATACGCAGTATTTT	CASSLTGTDTQYF	.	.	TRBJ2-3	13	TRBV5-1
TGTGCCATCCGTAAGGGGGACAATGAGCAGTTCTTC	CAIRKGDNEQFF	.	.	TRBJ2-1	12	TRBV10-3
TGTGCCACCAGCAGAAGACAGGGTAATTCACCCCTCCACTTT	CATSRRQGNSPLHF	TRBD1	.	TRBJ1-6	14	TRBV15
TGTGCCACCAGTGAAGGGAAAATTAATTCACCCCTCCACTTT	CATSEGKINSPLHF	.	few	TRBJ1-6	14	TRBV24-1
TGTGCCAGCAGCTTAACGGGACTAGCGGGCGAGGATACGCAGTATTTT	CASSLTGLAGEDTQYF	TRBD2	.	TRBJ2-3	16	TRBV7-2
TGTGCCAGCAGAAGGGCGGAAAGCTCCTACGAGCAGTACTTC	CASRRAESSYEQYF	.	.	TRBJ2-7	14	TRBV2
TGTGCCAGCAGCTACTCCGGGGGTTATGGCTACACCTTC	CASSYSGGYGYTF	.	.	TRBJ1-2	13	TRBV9
TGTGCCAGCAGCTTGACAGGGGAAGTAAGCGAGCAGTACTTC	CASSLTGEVSEQYF	TRBD1	once	TRBJ2-7	14	TRBV11-2
TGTGCCAGCAGTGAAGGGGGGACGATCTATGGCTACACCTTC	CASSEGGTIYGYTF	.	.	TRBJ1-2	14	TRBV6-1
TGTGCCAGCAGCCCCGACCTTGAGTCACCCCTCCACTTT	CASSPDLESPLHF	.	once	TRBJ1-6	13	TRBV12-3/TRBV12-4
TGTGCCAGCCACGGGACTGAAGCTTTCTTT	CASHGTEAFF	.	.	TRBJ1-1	10	TRBV19
TGCGCCAGCAGCCAAGATGCGGTCGCTCCGGATACGCAGTATTTT	CASSQDAVAPDTQYF	.	.	TRBJ2-3	15	TRBV4-1
TGCGCCAGCAGCCAAGATCTAGCGGGGGGCACAGATACGCAGTATTTT	CASSQDLAGGTDTQYF	TRBD2	few	TRBJ2-3	16	TRBV4-3
TGTGCCAGCAGCTTCGTTAGGTGGCCCAGCAATCAGCCCCAGCATTTT	CASSFVRWPSNQPQHF	.	.	TRBJ1-5	16	TRBV7-8
TGTGCCAGTAGTATAGATCTGGAGAGTTTGGGGCTTTTT	CASSIDLESLGLF	.	.	TRBJ1-5	13	TRBV19
TGTGCCAGCAGCTTATCCAGGGCCCCCTACGAGCAGTACTTC	CASSLSRAPYEQYF	.	once	TRBJ2-7	14	TRBV7-2
TGTGCCAGCAGTTTAGTGGGGGGCAAGACCTACGAGCAGTACTTC	CASSLVGGKTYEQYF	.	.	TRBJ2-7	15	TRBV11-2
TGCGCCAGCAGCTTGGAGCTTACGAACACTGAAGCTTTCTTT	CASSLELTNTEAFF	.	few	TRBJ1-1	14	TRBV5-1
TGTGCCAGCAGTTTTAGCCTAGCGGGGGAGACCCAGTACTTC	CASSFSLAGETQYF	TRBD2	once	TRBJ2-5	14	TRBV27
TGCGCCAGCAGCGATACAGGGGCCAATCAGCCCCAGCATTTT	CASSDTGANQPQHF	TRBD1	.	TRBJ1-5	14	TRBV4-1
TGTGCCAGCAGCCCCCGTGGCGGGGCCTCCTACAATGAGCAGTTCTTC	CASSPRGGASYNEQFF	.	.	TRBJ2-1	16	TRBV11-3
TGCGCCAGCAGCAACCCCGCCACCGGGACAGGGGGCAACAACTATGGCTACACCTTC	CASSNPATGTGGNNYGYTF	TRBD1	.	TRBJ1-2	19	TRBV4-1
TGTGCCAGCAGCTTAATTACCGGGGAGCAGTACTTC	CASSLITGEQYF	.	.	TRBJ2-7	12	TRBV3-1/TRBV3-2
TGTGCCAGTAGTATACTGGGTTTGGGCACTGAAGCTTTCTTT	CASSILGLGTEAFF	.	.	TRBJ1-1	14	TRBV19
TGTGCCAGCTCACTAGCGGGAGGTCCCGCAGATACGCAGTATTTT	CASSLAGGPADTQYF	TRBD2	.	TRBJ2-3	15	TRBV18
TGCGCCAGCAGCTTGGAAGTGAACACCGGGGAGCTGTTTTTT	CASSLEVNTGELFF	.	.	TRBJ2-2	14	TRBV5-1
TGTGCCAGCAGCAAAGCGCTTTTAAGGGTTAGGGATTCACCCCTCCACTTT	CASSKALLRVRDSPLHF	.	.	TRBJ1-6	17	TRBV21-1
TGTGCCAGCAGCTCCGGGACCGCTCGGGGCTACACCTTC	CASSSGTARGYTF	.	.	TRBJ1-2	13	TRBV7-2
TGCGCCAGCAGCCCCGACCTGGGTACCCTCGCAGATACGCAGTATTTT	CASSPDLGTLADTQYF	.	few	TRBJ2-3	16	TRBV4-1
TGTGCCAGTAGTATTGGGCGGGCTCCCGGGGAGCTGTTTTTT	CASSIGRAPGELFF	.	.	TRBJ2-2	14	TRBV19
TGTGCCAGCAGCTCTGGGCGCACAGGGGTCGGAAACACCATATATTTT	CASSSGRTGVGNTIYF	TRBD1	.	TRBJ1-3	16	TRBV11-2
TGCGCCAGCAGGAAGCCCGGCGCCACTGAAGCTTTCTTT	CASRKPGATEAFF	.	.	TRBJ1-1	13	TRBV4-1
TGTGCCAGTAGTACCTCTAGGACACGGCTGATTGATGGCTACACCTTC	CASSTSRTRLIDGYTF	.	.	TRBJ1-2	16	TRBV19
TGCGCCAGCAGCAAGGACAGTCCCAATCAGCCCCAGCATTTT	CASSKDSPNQPQHF	.	.	TRBJ1-5	14	TRBV5-1
TGTGCCAGCAGTGAATTACTAGCGGGATCCTACGAGCAGTACTTC	CASSELLAGSYEQYF	TRBD2	.	TRBJ2-7	15	TRBV2
TGCAGCGCTGAGACAGCACAACCCTACAATGAGCAGTTCTTC	CSAETAQPYNEQFF	.	.	TRBJ2-1	14	TRBV29-1
TGCGCCAGCAGCCAAGACAGGGACGGGGAGACCCAGTACTTC	CASSQDRDGETQYF	.	.	TRBJ2-5	14	TRBV4-1
TGCGCCAGCAGACCCTTTAGCGGACAGGGGGACGAGCAGTACTTC	CASRPFSGQGDEQYF	TRBD1	.	TRBJ2-7	15	TRBV4-1
TGTGCCAGCAGTCAGGGGGCGCGAAGCACAGATACGCAGTATTTT	CASSQGARSTDTQYF	TRBD1	.	TRBJ2-3	15	TRBV2
TGTGCCAGCAGTGAGCCACGGAGGACATATGAGCAGTTCTTC	CASSEPRRTYEQFF	.	.	TRBJ2-1	14	TRBV6-1
TGTGCCAGCAGCGTAATGGGGGGCACTGAAGCTTTCTTT	CASSVMGGTEAFF	.	.	TRBJ1-1	13	TRBV7-6
TGTGCCAGTAGTATAGGAGGTAACACCGGGGAGCTGTTTTTT	CASSIGGNTGELFF	.	.	TRBJ2-2	14	TRBV19
TGCGCCAGCAGCCGATTTTTACCGGGACAGGGGAGAGGCTACACCTTC	CASSRFLPGQGRGYTF	TRBD1	.	TRBJ1-2	16	TRBV5-1
TGTGCCAGTAGTATGGCGCCACAGGGAGAGACCCAGTACTTC	CASSMAPQGETQYF	.	.	TRBJ2-5	14	TRBV19
TGTGCCAGCAGCACTACCGGAGAAGGGGGATACTTC	CASSTTGEGGYF	.	.	TRBJ2-7	12	TRBV2
TGTGCCAGCAGCCTGGGGGGAGCGGGCTACACCTTC	CASSLGGAGYTF	.	.	TRBJ1-2	12	TRBV3-1/TRBV3-2
TGTGCCAGCAGCCGTGGATCCTCCTACGAGCAGTACTTC	CASSRGSSYEQYF	.	.	TRBJ2-7	13	TRBV5-6
TGTGCCAGCAGCTTGGGACTAGCGGGAGGGGCAGATACGCAGTATTTT	CASSLGLAGGADTQYF	TRBD2	.	TRBJ2-3	16	TRBV11-3
TGCGCCAGCAGCTTGGATTCAGGGACAGGCAGCGGCTACACCTTC	CASSLDSGTGSGYTF	TRBD1	few	TRBJ1-2	15	TRBV5-1
TGTGCCAGCAGCTTTTCATGGGCAGGGGCCTATGGCTACACCTTC	CASSFSWAGAYGYTF	.	.	TRBJ1-2	15	TRBV5-5
TGCAGTGCTATAGTTACAGATACGCAGTATTTT	CSAIVTDTQYF	.	few	TRBJ2-3	11	TRBV20-1
TGTGCCAGCAAGACAAGGACCGGGGAGCTGTTTTTT	CASKTRTGELFF	.	few	TRBJ2-2	12	TRBV2
TGTGCCAGCAGCCAAAGGGCCACCGGGGAGCTGTTTTTT	CASSQRATGELFF	.	.	TRBJ2-2	13	TRBV3-1/TRBV3-2
TGTGCCAGCGGGACAGGGGGCGAGCAGTACTTC	CASGTGGEQYF	TRBD1	.	TRBJ2-7	11	TRBV2
TGTGCCAGCGGGAGGGTAAATGCCGGGGAGCTGTTTTTT	CASGRVNAGELFF	TRBD2	.	TRBJ2-2	13	TRBV2
TGTGCCAGCAGCCCGAATACCGGGGAGCTGTTTTTT	CASSPNTGELFF	.	once	TRBJ2-2	12	TRBV7-8
TGTGCCAGCTCAGCCAACAGCTCCCCTAATGAAAAACTGTTTTTT	CASSANSSPNEKLFF	.	.	TRBJ1-4	15	TRBV18